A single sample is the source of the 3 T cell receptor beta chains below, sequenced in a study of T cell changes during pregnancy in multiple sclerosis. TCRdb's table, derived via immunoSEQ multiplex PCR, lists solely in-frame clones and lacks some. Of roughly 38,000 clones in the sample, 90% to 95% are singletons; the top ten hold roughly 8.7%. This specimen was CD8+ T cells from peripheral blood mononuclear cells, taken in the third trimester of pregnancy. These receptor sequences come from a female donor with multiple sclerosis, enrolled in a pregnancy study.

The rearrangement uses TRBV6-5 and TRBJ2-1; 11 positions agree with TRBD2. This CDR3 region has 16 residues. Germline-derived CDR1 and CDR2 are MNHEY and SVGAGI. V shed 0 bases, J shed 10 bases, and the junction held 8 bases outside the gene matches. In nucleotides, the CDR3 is TGTGCCAGCAGTTACTCAGGACTAGCGGGTTACGGAGAGCAGTTCTTC. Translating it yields CASSYSGLAGYGEQFF.

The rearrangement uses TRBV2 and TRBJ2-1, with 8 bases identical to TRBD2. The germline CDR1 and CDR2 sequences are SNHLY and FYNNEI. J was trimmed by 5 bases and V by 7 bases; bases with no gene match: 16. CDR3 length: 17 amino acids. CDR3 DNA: TGTGCCAGCACAGGAGTAACTGGGACTAGAGTACACAATGAGCAGTTCTTC. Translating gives CASTGVTGTRVHNEQFF.

In DNA form, the CDR3 reads TGTGCCAGCGCTGGGGAGCGGTTCAGCTCCTACAATGAGCAGTTCTTC. It is translated as CASAGERFSSYNEQFF. V usage is TRBV27 and J usage is TRBJ2-1; tentatively, D is TRBD2 (5 bases). V lost 8 bases to trimming and J lost 0 bases, with 17 bases between them. CDR3 length equals 16 residues. Germline CDR1 is MNHEY and CDR2 is SMNVEV (reference sequence).